This TCR beta chain was sequenced in a study of molecular identifiers for immune sequencing clone quantification (dated by TCRdb to 2016 to 2019). In the study overall: For a replicate experiment, RNA from roughly 18,000 or 92,000 naive CD8 T cells was divided into five aliquots, and four of the five aliquots were sequenced. CD8 T cells were used in a methods study to benchmark molecular-identifier clustering-based TCR repertoire sequencing (MIDCIRS) and TCR RNA copy counting.

With regard to this clonotype: Its antigen has not been determined. The sample holds no much larger clone one base away, and base qualities are not on file.

Libraries were made using PCR. Sequencing took place on an Illumina HiSeq 4000. Preparation of bulk TCR libraries followed a previously described approach, with the TCR primers listed in Table S5. The Qiagen AllPrep DNA/RNA kit was used to purify total RNA. Before any analysis, reads coming from multiple sequencing runs of the same library were combined into one pool. The original pipeline was this. Reads were retained only if the reads had an exact TCR constant sequence, and the retained reads were trimmed to 150 nt and grouped according to their 12-nt molecular barcodes. Reads in each barcode group were sub-clustered using a 15% Levenshtein threshold, and a quality-weighted consensus sequence was built for each RNA molecule. Non-functional sequences were removed, as were lower-count sequences one edit away from another. Barcode sub-clusters with fewer than 20% of the maximum read count were removed, based on fitting two negative binomial distributions. The raw public data were reprocessed by TCRdb itself: fastp quality trimming at Q25, MiXCR clonotype calling, in-frame beta chains only. CDR3 protein duplicates are merged, each entry listing the most common genes and DNA. TCRdb's processing, not the study's, gives the V and J calls here. The sample table lists about 640,000 distinct CDR3 sequences, nearly 20% of them with a count of one. The top ten clonotypes cover under 0.95% of the sample.

Libraries of naive CD8 T cells were built from anywhere between about 17,000 and 1,000,000 sorted cells, with 10%, 30% or 50% of the purified RNA used. On a BD FACSAria II, naive CD8 T cells were FACS-sorted as CD8+CD4-CCR7+CD45RA+ and collected into RLT Plus buffer. Detection sensitivity was tested by spiking Jurkat RNA equal to roughly ten TCR copies' worth into samples containing 20,000-1,000,000 naive CD8 T cells. CD8 T cells were enriched with RosetteSep CD8+ T Cell Enrichment Cocktail and Ficoll-Paque, followed by ACK red cell lysis. From the cysteine through the phenylalanine, the CDR3 covers 15 amino acids. Of all the DNA, just the CDR3 is kept, 45 bases in frame from base 1. Trimmed from V: 1 base; trimmed from J: 6 bases; junction bases lacking a gene match: 8. Looking up the germline V gene yields CDR1 MNHNS and CDR2 SASEGT. What the research found in general, with its limitations: Highly expanded clone sizes could be underestimated because identical TCR molecules may share a barcode. The naive libraries included spiked-in Jurkat TCR RNA (fewer than 11 copies' worth), and this Jurkat TCR RNA is not part of the donor repertoire. When barcode sub-clustering was left out, chimeric consensus sequences inflated TCR diversity, with chimeras reaching as high as 47%. Even against a background of about a million naive CD8 T cells, spiked-in Jurkat TCR RNA amounting to a single cell's worth was reported to be detectable. In CMV-specific effector cells, over 97% of molecules were held by clones above 20 RNA copies, whereas under 1% of molecules were held by such clones in naive cells. About 3 recovered TCR RNA copies per cell were obtained by modeling, versus roughly 9.7 by digital PCR, implying a capture efficiency of about 30%.

This TCR derives from a human donor in good health. Some libraries in this study had Jurkat cell RNA spiked in. The chain is made from TRBV6-1 and TRBJ1-2, with TRBD1 matching 7 junction bases. The sample comprised naive CD8+ T cells from blood, with Jurkat cell RNA spiked in. This specimen's cell subset or site label, per the study, means: FACS-sorted CD8+CD4-CCR7+CD45RA+ naive T cells. CDR3 region: CASSEEGRGAHGYTF. The sequenced DNA is TGTGCCAGCAGTGAAGAGGGCAGGGGGGCGCATGGCTACACCTTC.